The 5 T cell receptor beta chains below were found in one sample sequenced in a study of shared clonotypes between healthy human individuals. The repertoire was sequenced with immunoSEQ multiplex PCR; TCRdb's copy has only in-frame clones and lacks some. The top ten hold about 48% of the sample, which has 85,000 to 100,000 clones, about 68% seen once. The sequencing sample was made of memory CD8+ T cells sorted from blood. As to subset: CD45RO+ cells pooled with CCR7-negative TemRA cells. All receptors derive from a man aged 25 to 45 in good health.

This clone appeared a few times. The chain carries TRBV28 and TRBJ2-5; 9 bases match TRBD2. V dropped 1 base and J dropped 3; count of bases not matched to a gene: 12. This CDR3 has 18 residues. Germline values: CDR1 MDHEN, CDR2 SYDVKM. CDR3 DNA: TGTGCCAGCAGTTTATCGCCCCGGGTAGCGGGAGAAAAAGAGACCCAGTACTTC. It yields the protein CASSLSPRVAGEKETQYF.

The CDR3 region has the DNA TGTGCCAGCAGCTTGCAGGGGACACGAGGAGGCGAGCAGTACTTC. Translation: CASSLQGTRGGEQYF. The J gene is TRBJ2-7, the V gene TRBV5-4; possible D gene TRBD1, 6 bases. This CDR3 has 15 amino acids. Germline assignment: CDR1 SGHNT and CDR2 YYREEE (reference sequence). The V and J ends lost 1 base and 6 bases respectively, with 17 bases between them. Together with reference TRBV5-4 and TRBJ2-7, the CDR3 gives the full variable domain: ETGVTQSPTHLIKTRGQQVTLRCSSQSGHNTVSWYQQALGQGPQFIFQYYREEENGRGNFPPRFSGLQFPNYSSELNVNALELDDSALYLCASSLQGTRGGEQYFGPGTRLTVT.

The chain is built from TRBV4-2 and TRBJ2-2, with a weak D call TRBD2 (5 bases). The CDR3 length is 15 residues. The V end was cut by 3 bases, the J end by 4 bases, with 12 bases between. Looked up from germline, CDR1 is LGHNA and CDR2 is YNFKEQ. Here the CDR3 reads CASSQSGSGTGELFF. Here the CDR3 DNA reads TGTGCCAGCAGCCAGAGTGGGAGTGGCACCGGGGAGCTGTTTTTT.

V gene TRBV10-2 combines with J gene TRBJ2-7, with D unresolved. The CDR3 sequence is 12 residues long. The V and J ends lost 3 bases and 2 bases respectively, with 5 bases between them. Germline CDR1 WSHSY, CDR2 SAAADI. The CDR3 nucleotides are TGCGCCAGCAGTGACAGCCCCTACGAGCAGTACTTC. This translates into CASSDSPYEQYF.

Regarding this clone: Other DNA sequences from this sample encode an identical CDR3 as well. The chain employs TRBV11-2 and TRBJ2-2; D unclear. CDR1 and CDR2 from the germline V gene are SGHAT and FQNNGV. V lost 2 bases and J 5 bases, leaving 6 bases between the germline ends. This CDR3 contains 13 residues. The CDR3 nucleotides are TGTGCCAGCAGCTTAACGGATACCGGGGAGCTGTTTTTT. It yields the protein CASSLTDTGELFF.